This T cell receptor beta chain was recovered during a study of blood T cell repertoires in COVID-19. Across the study: Samples of COVID-19 (acute and convalescent) were obtained from the United States, Italy and Spain. Sources were T cells, B-cell-depleted T cells, or PBMCs; the material itself was cDNA or gDNA.

Germline loops: CDR1 MNHEY, CDR2 SMNVEV (reference sequence). The CDR3 has 14 residues. Trimming pared 6 bases from V and 12 bases from J, leaving 21 bases between. Per the original data handling: Amplification of reference gene primers was used by the study to estimate nucleated cell counts. Only in-frame clones appear in the TCRdb table, and some are missing; sequencing was by immunoSEQ multiplex PCR. Clone size and V and J calls were adopted from that table, with D and trimming inferred from the DNA. The sample shows a few hundred thousand clones, more than 85% of them seen only once. The TCR was taken from a man aged 25 to 40 with acute or convalescent COVID-19. V is TRBV27 and J is TRBJ2-1, with D maybe TRBD2 (7 bases). Material: peripheral blood. The CDR3 DNA sequence: TGTGCCAGCAGCCCCCCCGACTCGAGGGGGGGGCAGTTCTTC. Protein: CASSPPDSRGGQFF.